This TCR beta chain is from a study of vaccination and CD4 T cells after COVID-19. Study overall: The convalescents, six males and four females, included two who were Hispanic. General study findings and limits: Within the convalescent patients, a median roughly 86% of the SARS-CoV-2-reactive clones were ones that appeared only post-vaccination. Clonotypes reactive to SARS-CoV-2 had a median that went up from about 20 to 38, but not significantly.

This clonotype was observed once. Its specificity is unknown. With the Oncomine TCR Beta short-read assay, DNA from cultured CD4+ T cells was sequenced. TCRdb fed the PCR reads into MiXCR, producing one record per CDR3 protein. The profile shows about 20,000 distinct CDR3 sequences, 55% to 70% of them singletons. As for treatment: approximately nine-day PBMC culture with coronavirus spike peptide pools or control peptides (ViraFEST assay). In the ViraFEST assay, peptide-pool expansion preceded TCR sequencing of expanded clonotypes. This CDR3 comprises 13 residues. V was clipped by 0 bases and J by 9 bases, with 9 bases between them.

Sequencing used CD4+ T cells from blood, cultured in vitro, obtained after SARS-CoV-2 vaccination. This TCR derives from a human donor who had recovered from COVID-19. This rearrangement joins TRBV12-3 or TRBV12-4 to TRBJ1-5, with TRBD1 as a possible D gene (5 bases). CDR3 DNA sequence: TGTGCCAGCAGTTTAGCGGGACTAGGGCCCCAGCATTTT. It is translated as CASSLAGLGPQHF.